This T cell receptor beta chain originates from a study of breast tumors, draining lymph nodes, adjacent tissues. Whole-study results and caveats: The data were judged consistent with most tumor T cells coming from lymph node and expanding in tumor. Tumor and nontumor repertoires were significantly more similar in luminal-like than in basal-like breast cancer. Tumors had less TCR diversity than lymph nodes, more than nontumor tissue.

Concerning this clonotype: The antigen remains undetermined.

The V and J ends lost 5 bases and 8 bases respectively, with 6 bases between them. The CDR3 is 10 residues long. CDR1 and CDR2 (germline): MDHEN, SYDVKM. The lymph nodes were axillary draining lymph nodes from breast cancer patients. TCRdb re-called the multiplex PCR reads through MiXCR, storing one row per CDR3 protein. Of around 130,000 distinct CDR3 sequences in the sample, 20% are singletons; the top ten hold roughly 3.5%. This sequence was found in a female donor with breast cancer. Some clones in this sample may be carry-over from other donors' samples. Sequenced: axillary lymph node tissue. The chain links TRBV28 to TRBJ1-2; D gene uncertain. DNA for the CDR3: TGTGCCAGCAGTGCCTTCGGCTACACCTTC. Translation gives CASSAFGYTF.